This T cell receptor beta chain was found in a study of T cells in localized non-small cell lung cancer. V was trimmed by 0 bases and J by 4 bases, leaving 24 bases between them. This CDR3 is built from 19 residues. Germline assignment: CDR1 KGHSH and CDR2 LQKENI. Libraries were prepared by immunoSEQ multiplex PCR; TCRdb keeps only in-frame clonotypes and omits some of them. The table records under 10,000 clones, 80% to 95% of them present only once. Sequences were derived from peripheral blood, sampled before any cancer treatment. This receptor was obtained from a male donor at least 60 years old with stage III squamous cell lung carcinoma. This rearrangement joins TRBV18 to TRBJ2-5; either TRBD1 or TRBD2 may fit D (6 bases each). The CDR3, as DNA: TGTGCCAGCTCACCACCCAATTTGATTCCCGGGGGCGTGGGAGAGACCCAGTACTTC. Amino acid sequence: CASSPPNLIPGGVGETQYF. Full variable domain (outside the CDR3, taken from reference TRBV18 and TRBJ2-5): NAGVMQNPRHLVRRRGQEARLRCSPMKGHSHVYWYRQLPEEGLKFMVYLQKENIIDESGMPKERFSAEFPKEGPSILRIQQVVRGDSAAYFCASSPPNLIPGGVGETQYFGPGTRLLVL.